This T cell receptor beta chain was captured by sequencing in a study of cytomegalovirus exposure and HLA in healthy donors. The study ran its PCR with 60 Vbeta and 13 Jbeta primers. Only in-frame clones appear in the TCRdb table, and some are missing; sequencing was by immunoSEQ multiplex PCR. This sample carries approximately 150,000 clones, over 65% of them seen once, and the ten largest clones take around 13%. Study-wide results and limits: In vitro data verified three CMV-associated chains as specific for CMV antigens. A list of 150 or so TCR beta chains associated with cytomegalovirus was given.

A note on this clone: Its target is not known. Its ends do not fully match the called genes, so a read error is possible.

The CDR3 is 18 residues long. Germline CDR1 SEHNR, CDR2 FQNEAQ (reference sequence). Input material: PBMCs. This chain uses TRBV7-9 with TRBJ1-3; D uncertain. The source is a man aged 35-49 years in good health and CMV-seropositive. CDR3 nucleotides: TGTTCCAGCAGCTTAGCGCCTGTCGGTGCGAATTCAGGAAACACCATATATTTT. Translating gives CSSSLAPVGANSGNTIYF. Looking up the rest from reference TRBV7-9 and TRBJ1-3 gives the full variable domain: DTGVSQNPRHKITKRGQNVTFRCDPISEHNRLYWYRQTLGQGPEFLTYFQNEAQLEKSRLLSDRFSAERPKGSFSTLEIQRTEQGDSAMYLCSSSLAPVGANSGNTIYFGEGSWLTVV.